These 21 T cell receptor beta chains came from one sample sequenced in a study of Ad26.COV2.S vaccination and SARS-CoV-2 variants. The method was immunoSEQ multiplex PCR; TCRdb's version includes in-frame clones alone and lacks a portion of them. The sample lists around 380,000 clones; approximately 91% were seen once. Treatment in this sample: about 20 received Ad26.COV2.S at low or high dose, single or two shots; 5 received placebo; per-sample allocation not given. After the first vaccine or placebo injection, samples were drawn on day 63. This material consisted of peripheral blood, taken in a trial of Ad26.COV2.S vaccine versus placebo. These receptors came from a person between 18 and 65 years old who received the Ad26.COV2.S COVID-19 vaccine or a placebo.

The V and J genes are TRBV11-2 and TRBJ2-1; D gene uncertain. CDR1 and CDR2 (germline): SGHAT, FQNNGV. The CDR3 runs 13 residues. V was clipped by 5 bases and J by 8 bases, with 13 bases between them. In DNA, the CDR3 is TGTGCCAGCAGCCGACCCGATGATGATGAGCAGTTCTTC. It yields the protein CASSRPDDDEQFF.

Points on this clone: It may be a read error: a sequence one base away is much more abundant. This same CDR3 is encoded by further DNA sequences in the sample. The chain carries TRBV7-2 and TRBJ1-2; D call uncertain. V was shortened by 2 bases and J by 4 bases, with 8 bases between the two germline ends. The CDR3 is 13 residues long. Germline lookup yields CDR1 SGHTA and CDR2 FQGNSA. CDR3 sequence reads: CASSLNTAYGYTF. CDR3 DNA: TGTGCCAGCAGCTTAAACACAGCCTATGGCTACACCTTC.

CDR3 coding DNA: TGTGCCAGCAGCTTTACCGACAGCGGATCCTACAATGAGCAGTTCTTC. Protein sequence: CASSFTDSGSYNEQFF. The chain couples TRBV7-4 to TRBJ2-1; perhaps D is TRBD1 or TRBD2 (5 bases each). Trimming left V 3 bases short and J 1 base short, with 13 bases between. This CDR3 spans 16 amino acids. Germline CDR1 SGHVT, CDR2 SQSDAQ. Full variable domain (missing parts from reference TRBV7-4 and TRBJ2-1): GAGVSQSPRYKVAKRGRDVALRCDSISGHVTLYWYRQTLGQGSEVLTYSQSDAQRDKSGRPSGRFSAERPERSVSTLKIQRTEQGDSAVYLCASSFTDSGSYNEQFFGPGTRLTVL.

The chain links TRBV7-8 to TRBJ1-5; TRBD1 might be the D (5 bases). The CDR3 spans 24 residues. V dropped 5 bases and J dropped 0 bases, with 38 bases sitting between them. Looked up from germline, CDR1 is SGHVS and CDR2 is FQNEAQ. Here the CDR3 reads CASSREGKGRGEFERFYSNQPQHF. CDR3 sequence (DNA): TGTGCCAGCAGCCGAGAGGGAAAGGGACGCGGGGAATTCGAGCGGTTTTATAGCAATCAGCCCCAGCATTTT.

The chain employs TRBV4-1 and TRBJ2-2, with D maybe TRBD2 (7 bases). V lost 5 bases and J 3 bases, leaving 13 bases between the germline ends. CDR3 length equals 15 residues. Looked up from germline, CDR1 is MGHRA and CDR2 is YSYEKL. This CDR3 reads CASSYREGDTGELFF. The CDR3 DNA reads TGCGCCAGCAGCTATAGGGAGGGGGACACCGGGGAGCTGTTTTTT.

The chain employs TRBV5-4 and TRBJ1-1; D is ambiguous. V gave up 2 bases and J gave up 6 bases, with 17 bases separating them. Germline V gene lookup returns CDR1 SGHNT and CDR2 YYREEE (reference sequence). The CDR3 loop spans 15 amino acids. Here the CDR3 DNA reads TGTGCCAGCAGCTTTGCGTTCGGTACTCGCGCTGAAGCTTTCTTT. Protein: CASSFAFGTRAEAFF.

The chain links TRBV3-1 (or the pseudogene TRBV3-2) to TRBJ2-5; D possibly uses TRBD1 or TRBD2 (6 bases each). The CDR3 is 16 residues long. Between the trimmed V and J ends, which lost 1 base and 0 bases, there was a span of 12 bases. Germline CDR1 LGHDT, CDR2 YNNKEL (reference sequence). CDR3 amino acids: CASSQVRGRNQETQYF. In DNA, the CDR3 is TGTGCCAGCAGCCAAGTCCGGGGGCGAAACCAAGAGACCCAGTACTTC.

The genes are TRBV7-8 and TRBJ1-1; no clear D gene. V was cut by 1 base and J by 3 bases, with 6 bases left in between. CDR1 is SGHVS, CDR2 FQNEAQ, per germline. The CDR3 spans 13 residues. The CDR3 DNA reads TGTGCCAGCAGCTTAGTCTTCGACACTGAAGCTTTCTTT. Translation: CASSLVFDTEAFF.

The chain is built from TRBV5-5 and TRBJ2-3; 7 bases line up with TRBD2. The CDR3 contains 16 residues. Germline V gene lookup returns CDR1 SGHKS and CDR2 YYEKEE (reference sequence). Trimming took 1 base from V and 1 from J; bases not matched to a gene: 6. CDR3 nucleotides: TGTGCCAGCAGCTTGCAGGGAGCGGGGCGCACAGATACGCAGTATTTT. Amino acids: CASSLQGAGRTDTQYF.

This sequence joins TRBV19 and TRBJ1-2, with TRBD1 matching over 7 bases. This CDR3 has 15 residues. With V trimmed by 4 bases and J by 2 bases, 7 bases remained unmatched. Germline values: CDR1 LNHDA, CDR2 SQIVND (reference sequence). CDR3 in amino acids: CASSTLLTGNYGYTF. The CDR3 DNA reads TGTGCCAGTAGTACGCTCCTGACAGGGAACTATGGCTACACCTTC. Using reference TRBV19 and TRBJ1-2 for the parts outside the CDR3, the full variable domain is DGGITQSPKYLFRKEGQNVTLSCEQNLNHDAMYWYRQDPGQGLRLIYYSQIVNDFQKGDIAEGYSVSREKKESFPLTVTSAQKNPTAFYLCASSTLLTGNYGYTFGSGTRLTVV.

This clone was recorded a few times. The CDR3 loop reads CASSLSRDSAEAFF. CDR3 coding DNA: TGTGCCAGCAGCTTATCCCGGGACAGTGCTGAAGCTTTCTTT. This chain uses TRBV6-5 with TRBJ1-1, with 7 bases aligning to TRBD1. This CDR3 contains 14 residues. CDR1 and CDR2 (germline): MNHEY, SVGAGI. J gave up 6 bases and V 6 bases, and 10 bases lay outside the gene matches.

The V and J genes are TRBV30 and TRBJ1-2, with unresolved D. With 8 bases removed from V and 4 bases from J, the gap between germline ends came to 14 bases. Germline V gives CDR1 GTSNPN, CDR2 SVGIG (reference sequence). The CDR3 consists of 12 residues. For the CDR3, the DNA is TGTGCCCACGGGCGGAAAACCTATGGCTACACCTTC. It specifies CAHGRKTYGYTF.

The chain recombines TRBV20-1 with TRBJ1-2; D is possibly TRBD1 (5 bases). Per the germline V gene, CDR1 is DFQATT and CDR2 is SNEGSKA (reference sequence). The CDR3 loop spans 11 amino acids. The V end lost 7 bases, the J end lost 5 bases, and 11 bases lay between the germline ends. DNA for the CDR3: TGCAGTGTCAGGGACGCATATGGCTACACCTTC. Its translation is CSVRDAYGYTF.

The rearrangement uses TRBV7-2 and TRBJ2-1; 7 bases map to TRBD2. CDR3 length equals 11 residues. V shed 5 bases, J shed 13 bases, and the junction held 5 bases outside the gene matches. Germline V lookup: CDR1 SGHTA, CDR2 FQGNSA. CDR3 region: CASSEAGIQFF. The CDR3 region has the DNA TGTGCCAGCAGCGAAGCGGGGATTCAGTTCTTC.

The chain joins TRBV7-9 to TRBJ1-2, with D unclear. CDR3 length equals 14 residues. From germline, CDR1 is SEHNR and CDR2 FQNEAQ (reference sequence). V was shortened by 5 bases and J by 5 bases, with 15 bases between the two germline ends. The CDR3 spells CASSPPQSGYGYTF. The CDR3 region has the DNA TGTGCCAGCAGCCCCCCCCAGTCGGGGTATGGCTACACCTTC.

The CDR3 sequence: CASSQGWGTYSGNTIYF. DNA for the CDR3: TGCGCCAGCAGCCAAGGATGGGGGACTTACTCTGGAAACACCATATATTTT. The chain links TRBV4-1 to TRBJ1-3; D perhaps matches TRBD1 (5 bases). This CDR3 has 17 residues. Germline CDR1 is MGHRA and CDR2 is YSYEKL. V was clipped by 1 base and J by 0 bases, with 13 bases between them.

This clone is a singleton in its sample. This chain joins TRBV19 and TRBJ2-5; TRBD2 matches at 11 bases. J was trimmed by 6 bases and V by 6 bases; bases with no gene match: 21. The CDR3 loop spans 19 amino acids. CDR1 LNHDA and CDR2 SQIVND come from the germline V gene (reference sequence). Here the CDR3 DNA reads TGTGCCAGTAGCGACGTCCGTAGCGGGGGGGCACGACAGACCCAGACCCAGTACTTC. The encoded protein is CASSDVRSGGARQTQTQYF.

V usage is TRBV5-8 and J usage is TRBJ2-5, with 9 bases that match TRBD2. The CDR3 sequence is 14 residues long. Losses at the gene ends were 4 bases for V and 3 bases for J; bases not matched to a gene: 4. CDR1 and CDR2 from the germline V gene are SGHTS and YDEGEE. The CDR3 reads CASSRGGGKETQYF. The CDR3 DNA is TGTGCCAGCAGCCGCGGGGGGGGGAAAGAGACCCAGTACTTC.

This clone occurred once. This sequence joins TRBV5-8 and TRBJ1-1; 7 positions agree with TRBD1. The CDR3 totals 15 residues. Germline V gene data show CDR1 as SGHTS and CDR2 as YDEGEE. J lost 2 bases, V lost 5 bases, and 9 bases had no gene match. The CDR3 loop is CASRVPGQINTEAFF. In DNA form, the CDR3 reads TGTGCCAGCAGAGTACCGGGACAGATCAACACTGAAGCTTTCTTT.

The chain employs TRBV6-5 and TRBJ2-5, with D unclear. This CDR3 spans 14 amino acids. Trimming cost V 0 bases and J 4 bases, with 9 bases left between them. Germline V gene sequence: CDR1 MNHEY, CDR2 SVGAGI. Here the CDR3 reads CASSYSRWGETQYF. Written as DNA, the CDR3 is TGTGCCAGCAGTTACTCGAGGTGGGGAGAGACCCAGTACTTC.

This sequence joins TRBV6-2 or TRBV6-3 and TRBJ2-7; D perhaps matches TRBD1 (5 bases). V lost 3 bases to trimming and J lost 4 bases, with 10 bases between them. This CDR3 region has 13 residues. The germline V gene has CDR1 MNHEY and CDR2 SVGEGT. CDR3 loop: CASSYLGRYEQYF. CDR3 nucleotides: TGTGCCAGCAGTTATCTGGGGCGATACGAGCAGTACTTC.